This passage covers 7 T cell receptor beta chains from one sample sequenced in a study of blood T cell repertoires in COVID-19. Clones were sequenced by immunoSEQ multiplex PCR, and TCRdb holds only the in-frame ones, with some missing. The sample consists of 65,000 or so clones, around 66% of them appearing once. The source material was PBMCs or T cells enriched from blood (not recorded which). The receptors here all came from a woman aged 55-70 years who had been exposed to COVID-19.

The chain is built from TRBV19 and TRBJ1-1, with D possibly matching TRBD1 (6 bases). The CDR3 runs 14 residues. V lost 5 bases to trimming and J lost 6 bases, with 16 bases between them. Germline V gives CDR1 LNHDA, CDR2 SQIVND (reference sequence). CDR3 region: CASSPYQGIAEAFF. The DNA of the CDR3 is TGTGCCAGTAGTCCCTATCAGGGGATTGCTGAAGCTTTCTTT.

The CDR3 region has the DNA TGTGCCTGGAGACCCGGTGGGAACACTGAAGCTTTCTTT. Its protein is CAWRPGGNTEAFF. The chain employs TRBV30 and TRBJ1-1; no firm D call. The CDR3 loop spans 13 amino acids. V lost 3 bases to trimming and J lost 1 base, with 9 bases between them. Per the germline V gene, CDR1 is GTSNPN and CDR2 is SVGIG (reference sequence). The full variable domain, in which reference TRBV30 and TRBJ1-1 provide the parts outside the CDR3, is SQTIHQWPATLVQPVGSPLSLECTVEGTSNPNLYWYRQAAGRGLQLLFYSVGIGQISSEVPQNLSASRPQDRQFILSSKKLLLSDSGFYLCAWRPGGNTEAFFGQGTRLTVV.

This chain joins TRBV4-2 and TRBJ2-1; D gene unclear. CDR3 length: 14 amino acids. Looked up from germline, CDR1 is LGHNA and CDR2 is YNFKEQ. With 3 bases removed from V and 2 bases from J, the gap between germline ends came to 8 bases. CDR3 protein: CASSQAGPYNEQFF. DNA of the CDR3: TGTGCCAGCAGCCAGGCTGGCCCCTACAATGAGCAGTTCTTC.

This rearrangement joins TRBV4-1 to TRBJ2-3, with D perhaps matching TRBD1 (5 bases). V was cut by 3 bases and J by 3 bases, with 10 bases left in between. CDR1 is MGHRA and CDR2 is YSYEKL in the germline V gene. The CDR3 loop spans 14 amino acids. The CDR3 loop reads CASSHQGFTDTQYF. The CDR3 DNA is TGCGCCAGCAGCCACCAGGGTTTTACAGATACGCAGTATTTT.

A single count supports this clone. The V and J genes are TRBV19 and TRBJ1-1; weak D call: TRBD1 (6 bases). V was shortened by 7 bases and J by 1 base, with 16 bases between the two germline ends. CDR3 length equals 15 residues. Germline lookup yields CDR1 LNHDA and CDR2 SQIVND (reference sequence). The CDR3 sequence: CASTYTTGSNTEAFF. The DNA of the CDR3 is TGTGCCAGTACCTACACGACAGGATCGAACACTGAAGCTTTCTTT.

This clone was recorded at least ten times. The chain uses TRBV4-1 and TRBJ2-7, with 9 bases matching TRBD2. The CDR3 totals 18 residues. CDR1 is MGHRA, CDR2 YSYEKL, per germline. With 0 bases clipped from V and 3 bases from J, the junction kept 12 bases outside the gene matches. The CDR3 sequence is CASSQDPPSGNPLYEQYF. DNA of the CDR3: TGCGCCAGCAGCCAAGATCCCCCTAGCGGGAATCCCCTCTACGAGCAGTACTTC.

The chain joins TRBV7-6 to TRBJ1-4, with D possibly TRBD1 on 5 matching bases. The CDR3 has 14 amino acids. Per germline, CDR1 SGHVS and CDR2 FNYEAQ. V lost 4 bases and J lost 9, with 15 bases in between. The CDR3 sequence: CASSSEGPRQKLFF. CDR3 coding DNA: TGTGCCAGCAGCTCGGAGGGACCGAGGCAAAAACTGTTTTTT.